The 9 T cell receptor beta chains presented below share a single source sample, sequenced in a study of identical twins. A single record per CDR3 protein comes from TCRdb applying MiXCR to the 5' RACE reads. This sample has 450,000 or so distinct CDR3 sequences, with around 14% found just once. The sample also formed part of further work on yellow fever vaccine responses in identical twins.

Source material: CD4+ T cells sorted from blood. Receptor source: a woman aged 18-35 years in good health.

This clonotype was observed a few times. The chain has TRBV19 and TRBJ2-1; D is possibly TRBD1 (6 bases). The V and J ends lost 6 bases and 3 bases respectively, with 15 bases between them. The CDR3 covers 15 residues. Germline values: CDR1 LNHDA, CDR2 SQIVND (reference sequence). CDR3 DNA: TGTGCCAGTAGCCCTCAGACAGGTTTCTACAATGAGCAGTTCTTC. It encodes CASSPQTGFYNEQFF.

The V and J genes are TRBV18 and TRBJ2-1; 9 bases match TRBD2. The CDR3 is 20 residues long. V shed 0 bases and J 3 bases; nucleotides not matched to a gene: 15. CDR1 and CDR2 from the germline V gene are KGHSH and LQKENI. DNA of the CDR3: TGTGCCAGCTCACCACCTGGCCGGGGTAGCGGGGGCCGGGGCTACAATGAGCAGTTCTTC. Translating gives CASSPPGRGSGGRGYNEQFF.

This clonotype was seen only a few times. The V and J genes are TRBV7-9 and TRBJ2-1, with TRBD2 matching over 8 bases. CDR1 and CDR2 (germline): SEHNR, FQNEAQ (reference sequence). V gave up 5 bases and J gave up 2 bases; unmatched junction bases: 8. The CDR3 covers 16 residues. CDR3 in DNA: TGTGCCAGCAGCCTCACCACCGGGAGGGCCTACAATGAGCAGTTCTTC. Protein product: CASSLTTGRAYNEQFF.

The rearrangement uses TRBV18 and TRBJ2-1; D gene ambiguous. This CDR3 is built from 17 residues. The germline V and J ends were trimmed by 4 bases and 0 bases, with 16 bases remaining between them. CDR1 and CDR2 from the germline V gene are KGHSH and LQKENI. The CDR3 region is CASSQVISSSSYNEQFF. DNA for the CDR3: TGTGCCAGCTCACAAGTAATTAGCTCTAGCTCCTACAATGAGCAGTTCTTC.

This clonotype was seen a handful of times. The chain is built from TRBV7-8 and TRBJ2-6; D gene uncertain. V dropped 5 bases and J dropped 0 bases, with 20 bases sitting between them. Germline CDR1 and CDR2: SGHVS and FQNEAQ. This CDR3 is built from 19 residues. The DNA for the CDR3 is TGTGCCAGCAGCCGTAAAACTGGAGAGCTCAGCTCTGGGGCCAACGTCCTGACTTTC. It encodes CASSRKTGELSSGANVLTF.

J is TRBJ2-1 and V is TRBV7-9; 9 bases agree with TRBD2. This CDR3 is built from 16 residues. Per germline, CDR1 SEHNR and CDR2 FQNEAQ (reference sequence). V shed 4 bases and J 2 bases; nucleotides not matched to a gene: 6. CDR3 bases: TGTGCCAGCAGCTCATTAGCGGGGGTGCCCTACAATGAGCAGTTCTTC. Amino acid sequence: CASSSLAGVPYNEQFF.

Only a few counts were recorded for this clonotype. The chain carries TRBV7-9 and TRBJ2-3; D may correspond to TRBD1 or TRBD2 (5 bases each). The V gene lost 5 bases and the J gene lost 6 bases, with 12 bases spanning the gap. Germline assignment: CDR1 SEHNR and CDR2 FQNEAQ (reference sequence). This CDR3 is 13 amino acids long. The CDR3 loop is CASSPGPRDTQYF. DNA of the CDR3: TGTGCCAGCAGCCCGGGGCCACGGGATACGCAGTATTTT.

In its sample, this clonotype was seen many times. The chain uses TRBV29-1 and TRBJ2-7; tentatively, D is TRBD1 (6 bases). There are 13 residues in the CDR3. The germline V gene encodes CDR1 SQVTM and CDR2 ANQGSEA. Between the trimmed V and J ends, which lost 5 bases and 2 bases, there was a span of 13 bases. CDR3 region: CSVSQGRAYEQYF. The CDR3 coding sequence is TGCAGCGTTTCCCAGGGGCGAGCCTACGAGCAGTACTTC.

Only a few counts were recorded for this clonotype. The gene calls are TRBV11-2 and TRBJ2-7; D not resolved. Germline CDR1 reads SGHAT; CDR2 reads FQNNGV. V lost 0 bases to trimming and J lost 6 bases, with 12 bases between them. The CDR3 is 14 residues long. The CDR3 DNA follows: TGTGCCAGCAGCTTAGATGGACCTCTCCGCGAGCAGTACTTC. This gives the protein CASSLDGPLREQYF.